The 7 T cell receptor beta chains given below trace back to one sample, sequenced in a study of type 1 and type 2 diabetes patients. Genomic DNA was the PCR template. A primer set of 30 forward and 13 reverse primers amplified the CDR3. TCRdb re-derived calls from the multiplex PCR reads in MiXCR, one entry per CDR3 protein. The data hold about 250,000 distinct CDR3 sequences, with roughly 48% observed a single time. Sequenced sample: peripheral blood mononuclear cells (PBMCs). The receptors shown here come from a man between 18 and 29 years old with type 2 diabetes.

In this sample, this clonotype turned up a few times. The CDR3 loop is CASSPGGNQPQHF. The CDR3 DNA reads TGTGCCAGCTCACCAGGGGGCAATCAGCCCCAGCATTTT. The chain couples TRBV18 to TRBJ1-5, with D unresolved. V was pared by 2 bases and J by 2 bases, with 4 bases between. This CDR3 contains 13 residues. CDR1 and CDR2 (germline): KGHSH, LQKENI.

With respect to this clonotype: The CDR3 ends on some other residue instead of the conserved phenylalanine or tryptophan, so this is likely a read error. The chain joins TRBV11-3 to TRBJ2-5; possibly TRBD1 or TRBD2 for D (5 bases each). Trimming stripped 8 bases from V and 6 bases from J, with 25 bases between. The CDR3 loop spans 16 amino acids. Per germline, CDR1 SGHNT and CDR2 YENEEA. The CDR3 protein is CASSYLDGGMHKTQYS. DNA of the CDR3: TGTGCCAGCTCTTACCTGGATGGGGGTATGCATAAGACCCAGTACTCC.

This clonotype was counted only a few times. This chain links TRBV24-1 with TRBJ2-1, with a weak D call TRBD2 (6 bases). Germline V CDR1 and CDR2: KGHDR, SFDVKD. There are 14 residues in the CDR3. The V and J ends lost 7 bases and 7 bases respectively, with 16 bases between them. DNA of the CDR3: TGTGCCACCAGAGGTCTCAGTGGAGGGAATGAGCAGTTCTTC. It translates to CATRGLSGGNEQFF.

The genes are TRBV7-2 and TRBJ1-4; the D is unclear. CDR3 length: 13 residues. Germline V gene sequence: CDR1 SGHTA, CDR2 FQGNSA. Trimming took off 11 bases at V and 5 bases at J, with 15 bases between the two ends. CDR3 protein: CAWTRTRNEKLFF. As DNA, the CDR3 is TGTGCCTGGACTCGGACCCGGAATGAAAAACTGTTTTTT.

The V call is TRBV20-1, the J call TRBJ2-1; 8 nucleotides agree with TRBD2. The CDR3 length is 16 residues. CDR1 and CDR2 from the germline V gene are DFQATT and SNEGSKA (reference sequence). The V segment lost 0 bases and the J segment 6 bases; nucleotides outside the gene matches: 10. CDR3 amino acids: CSARDLGLAELNEQFF. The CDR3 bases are TGCAGTGCTAGAGACTTAGGACTAGCCGAACTCAATGAGCAGTTCTTC.

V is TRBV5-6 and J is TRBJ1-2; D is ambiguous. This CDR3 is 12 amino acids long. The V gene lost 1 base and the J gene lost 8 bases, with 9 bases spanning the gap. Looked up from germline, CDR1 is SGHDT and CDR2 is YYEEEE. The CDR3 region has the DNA TGTGCCAGCAGCTTGCCCCAGAGGGGCTACACCTTC. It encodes CASSLPQRGYTF.

In DNA, the CDR3 is TGTGCCAGCATCGGCCTCCAGGACACTGAAGCTTTCTTT. Translating it yields CASIGLQDTEAFF. This sequence joins TRBV7-8 and TRBJ1-1; D gene unclear. There are 13 residues in the CDR3. CDR1 is SGHVS and CDR2 is FQNEAQ in the germline V gene. V was cut by 7 bases and J by 3 bases, with 12 bases left in between.